This T cell receptor (beta chain) was observed in a study of T cell clones after liver transplantation. CDR1 is MNHNS, CDR2 SASEGT, per germline. V lost 2 bases to trimming and J lost 6 bases; unmatched junction nucleotides: 5. This CDR3 has 15 residues. Profiled with immunoSEQ multiplex PCR; TCRdb holds only in-frame clones, not every one. The sample carries some 59,000 clones, under 85% recorded once. This specimen was CD4+ T cells from blood, taken at the 22-month timepoint. The chain couples TRBV6-1 to TRBJ1-5; TRBD1 aligns across 9 bases. This TCR came from a human patient who received a liver transplant. Part of the T cell pool may stem from the graft donor. CDR3: CASSETGGAAQPQHF. Here the CDR3 DNA reads TGTGCCAGCAGTGAAACAGGGGGCGCGGCTCAGCCCCAGCATTTT.